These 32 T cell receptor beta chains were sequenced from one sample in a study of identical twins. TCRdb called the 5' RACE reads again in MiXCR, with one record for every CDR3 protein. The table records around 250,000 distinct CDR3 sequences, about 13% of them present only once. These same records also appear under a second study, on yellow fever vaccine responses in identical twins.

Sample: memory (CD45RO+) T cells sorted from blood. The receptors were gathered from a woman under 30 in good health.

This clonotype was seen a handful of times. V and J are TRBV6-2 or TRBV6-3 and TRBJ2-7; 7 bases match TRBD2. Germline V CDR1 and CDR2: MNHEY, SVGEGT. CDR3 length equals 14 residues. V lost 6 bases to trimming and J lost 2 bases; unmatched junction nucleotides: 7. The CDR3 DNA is TGTGCCAGCAGGAAGATGGGGGGGGCCTACGAGCAGTACTTC. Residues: CASRKMGGAYEQYF.

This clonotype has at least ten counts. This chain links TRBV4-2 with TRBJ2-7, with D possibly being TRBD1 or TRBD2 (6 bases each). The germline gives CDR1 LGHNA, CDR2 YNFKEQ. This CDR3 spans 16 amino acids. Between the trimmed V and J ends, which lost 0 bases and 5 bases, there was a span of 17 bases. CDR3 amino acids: CASSQEQTGGVDEQYF. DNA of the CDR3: TGTGCCAGCAGCCAAGAGCAGACAGGAGGGGTGGACGAGCAGTACTTC.

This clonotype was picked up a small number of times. The CDR3 loop is CASSQGSAPRTDTQYF. The CDR3 region has the DNA TGCGCCAGCAGCCAAGGGTCGGCCCCCAGGACAGATACGCAGTATTTT. The J gene is TRBJ2-3, the V gene TRBV4-1; D remains unclear. Germline values: CDR1 MGHRA, CDR2 YSYEKL. V lost 1 base and J 3 bases, leaving 14 bases between the germline ends. The CDR3 totals 16 residues.

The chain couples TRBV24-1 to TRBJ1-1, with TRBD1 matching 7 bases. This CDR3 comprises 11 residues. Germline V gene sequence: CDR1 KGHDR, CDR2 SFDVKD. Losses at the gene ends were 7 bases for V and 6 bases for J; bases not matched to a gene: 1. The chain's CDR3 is CATRQGSEAFF. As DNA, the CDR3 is TGTGCCACCAGACAGGGGTCTGAAGCTTTCTTT.

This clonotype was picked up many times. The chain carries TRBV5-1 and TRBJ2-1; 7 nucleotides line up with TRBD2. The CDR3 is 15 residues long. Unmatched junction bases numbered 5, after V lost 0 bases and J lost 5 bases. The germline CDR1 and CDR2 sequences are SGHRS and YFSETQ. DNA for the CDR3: TGCGCCAGCAGCTTGGCGGGGGGAAAGCACAATGAGCAGTTCTTC. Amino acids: CASSLAGGKHNEQFF.

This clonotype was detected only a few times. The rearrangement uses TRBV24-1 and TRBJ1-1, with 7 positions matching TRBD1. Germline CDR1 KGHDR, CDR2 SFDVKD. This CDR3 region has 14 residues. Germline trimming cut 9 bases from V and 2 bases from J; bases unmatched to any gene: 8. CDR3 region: CATATGHSNTEAFF. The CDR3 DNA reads TGTGCCACCGCGACAGGGCATTCAAACACTGAAGCTTTCTTT.

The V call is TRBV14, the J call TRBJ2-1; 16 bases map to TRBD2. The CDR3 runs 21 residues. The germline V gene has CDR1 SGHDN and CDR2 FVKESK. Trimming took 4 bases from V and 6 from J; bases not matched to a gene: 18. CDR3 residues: CASSPLPGLAGGRVIRNEQFF. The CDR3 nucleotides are TGTGCCAGCAGCCCTTTACCGGGACTAGCGGGGGGGCGTGTAATCCGCAATGAGCAGTTCTTC.

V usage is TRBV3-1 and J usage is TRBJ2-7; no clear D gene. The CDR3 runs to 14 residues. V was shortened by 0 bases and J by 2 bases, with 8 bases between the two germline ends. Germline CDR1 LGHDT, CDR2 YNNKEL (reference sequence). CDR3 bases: TGTGCCAGCAGCCAAGAACAGCCCCCCTACGAGCAGTACTTC. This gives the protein CASSQEQPPYEQYF.

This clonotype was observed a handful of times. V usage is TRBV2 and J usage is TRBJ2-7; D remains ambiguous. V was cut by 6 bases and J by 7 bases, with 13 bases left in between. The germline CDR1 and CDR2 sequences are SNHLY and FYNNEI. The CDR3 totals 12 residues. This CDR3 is CASRVPASEQYF. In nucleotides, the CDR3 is TGTGCCAGCAGGGTACCAGCAAGTGAGCAGTACTTC. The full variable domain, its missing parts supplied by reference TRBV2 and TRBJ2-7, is EPEVTQTPSHQVTQMGQEVILRCVPISNHLYFYWYRQILGQKVEFLVSFYNNEISEKSEIFDDQFSVERPDGSNFTLKIRSTKLEDSAMYFCASRVPASEQYFGPGTRLTVT.

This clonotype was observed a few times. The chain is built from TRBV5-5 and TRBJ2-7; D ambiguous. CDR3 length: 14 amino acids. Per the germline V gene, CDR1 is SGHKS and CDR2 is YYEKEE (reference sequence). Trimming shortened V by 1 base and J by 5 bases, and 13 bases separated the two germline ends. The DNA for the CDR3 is TGTGCCAGCAGCTTGCGTCCGGGCACGAACGAGCAGTACTTC. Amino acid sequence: CASSLRPGTNEQYF.

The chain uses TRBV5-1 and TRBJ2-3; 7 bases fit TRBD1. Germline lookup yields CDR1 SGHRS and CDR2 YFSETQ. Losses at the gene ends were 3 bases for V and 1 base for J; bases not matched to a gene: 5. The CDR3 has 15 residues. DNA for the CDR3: TGCGCCAGCAGCTCGACAGGGAGAGGCACAGATACGCAGTATTTT. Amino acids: CASSSTGRGTDTQYF.

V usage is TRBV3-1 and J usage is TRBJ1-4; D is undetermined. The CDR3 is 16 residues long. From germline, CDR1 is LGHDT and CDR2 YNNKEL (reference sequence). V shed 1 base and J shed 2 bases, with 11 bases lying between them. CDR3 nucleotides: TGTGCCAGCAGCCAAGGTGAATCTCGGACTAATGAAAAACTGTTTTTT. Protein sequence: CASSQGESRTNEKLFF.

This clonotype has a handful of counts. The CDR3 protein is CSAVSVIRVYEQYF. The CDR3 nucleotides read TGCAGTGCTGTTAGCGTCATTAGGGTCTACGAGCAGTACTTC. The chain recombines TRBV20-1 with TRBJ2-7; tentatively, D is TRBD2 (5 bases). The CDR3 spans 14 residues. V lost 5 bases to trimming and J lost 3 bases, with 17 bases between them. The germline gives CDR1 DFQATT, CDR2 SNEGSKA (reference sequence).

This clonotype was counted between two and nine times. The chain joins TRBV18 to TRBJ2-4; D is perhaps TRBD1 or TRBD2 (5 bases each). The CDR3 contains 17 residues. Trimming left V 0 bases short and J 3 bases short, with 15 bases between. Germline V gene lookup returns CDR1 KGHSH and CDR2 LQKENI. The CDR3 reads CASSPPEGNRVKNIQYF. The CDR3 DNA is TGTGCCAGCTCACCACCAGAGGGGAACCGAGTCAAAAACATTCAGTACTTC.

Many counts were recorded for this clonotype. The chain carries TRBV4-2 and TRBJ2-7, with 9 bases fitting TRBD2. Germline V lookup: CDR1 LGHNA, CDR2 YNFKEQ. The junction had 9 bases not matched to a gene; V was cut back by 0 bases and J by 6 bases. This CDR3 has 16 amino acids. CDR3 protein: CASSQDGASGKVEQYF. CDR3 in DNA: TGTGCCAGCAGCCAAGACGGGGCTAGCGGGAAGGTCGAGCAGTACTTC.

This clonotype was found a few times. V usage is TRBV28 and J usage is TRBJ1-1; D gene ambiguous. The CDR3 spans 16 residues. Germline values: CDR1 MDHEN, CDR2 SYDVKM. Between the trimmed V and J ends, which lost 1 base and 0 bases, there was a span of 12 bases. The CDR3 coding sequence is TGTGCCAGCAGTTTATTCGCAGCGCTACTGAACACTGAAGCTTTCTTT. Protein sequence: CASSLFAALLNTEAFF.

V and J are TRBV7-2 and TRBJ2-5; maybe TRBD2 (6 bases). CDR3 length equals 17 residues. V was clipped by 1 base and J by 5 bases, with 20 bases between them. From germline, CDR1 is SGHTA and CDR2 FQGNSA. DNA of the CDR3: TGTGCCAGCAGCTTAGGGATAGCGACTAGGGGTCGGGAGACCCAGTACTTC. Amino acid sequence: CASSLGIATRGRETQYF.

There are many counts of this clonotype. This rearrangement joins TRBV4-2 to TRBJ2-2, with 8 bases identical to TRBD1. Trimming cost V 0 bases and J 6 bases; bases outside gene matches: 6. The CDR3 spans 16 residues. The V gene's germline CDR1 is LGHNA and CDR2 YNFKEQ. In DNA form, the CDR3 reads TGTGCCAGCAGCCAAGAAGGGGCAGGGGGCTCCGGGGAGCTGTTTTTT. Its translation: CASSQEGAGGSGELFF.

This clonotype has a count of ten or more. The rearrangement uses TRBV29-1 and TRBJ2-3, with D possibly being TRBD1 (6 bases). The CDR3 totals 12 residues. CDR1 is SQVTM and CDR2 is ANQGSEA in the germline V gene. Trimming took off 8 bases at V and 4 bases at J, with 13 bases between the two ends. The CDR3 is CSIIQGPDTQYF. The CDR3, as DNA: TGCAGCATAATACAGGGTCCAGATACGCAGTATTTT.

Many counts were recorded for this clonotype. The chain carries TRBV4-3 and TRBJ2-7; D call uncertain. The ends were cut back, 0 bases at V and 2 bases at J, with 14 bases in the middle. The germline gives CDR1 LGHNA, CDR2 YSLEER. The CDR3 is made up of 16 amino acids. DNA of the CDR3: TGCGCCAGCAGCCAAGATGGTTTCGACAAAGCCTACGAGCAGTACTTC. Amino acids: CASSQDGFDKAYEQYF.

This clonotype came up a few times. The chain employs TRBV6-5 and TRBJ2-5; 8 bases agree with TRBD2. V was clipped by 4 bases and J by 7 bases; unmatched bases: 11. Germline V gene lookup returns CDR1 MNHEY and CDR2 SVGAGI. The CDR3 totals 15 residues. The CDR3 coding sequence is TGTGCCAGCAGTTCGATTAGCGGGGCGGGAGGGACCCAGTACTTC. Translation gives CASSSISGAGGTQYF.

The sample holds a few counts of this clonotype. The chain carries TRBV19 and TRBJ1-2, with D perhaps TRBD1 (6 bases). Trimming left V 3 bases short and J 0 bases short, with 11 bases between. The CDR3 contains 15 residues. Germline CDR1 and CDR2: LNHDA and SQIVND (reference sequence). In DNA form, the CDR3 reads TGTGCCAGTAGTATCCGGGGGGGCGCTAACTATGGCTACACCTTC. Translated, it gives CASSIRGGANYGYTF.

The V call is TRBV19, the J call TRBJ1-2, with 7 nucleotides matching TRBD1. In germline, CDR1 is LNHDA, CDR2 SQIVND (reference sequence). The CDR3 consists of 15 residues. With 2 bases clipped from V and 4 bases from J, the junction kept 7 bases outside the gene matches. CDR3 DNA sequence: TGTGCCAGTAGTATACCGCTCGGACAGGTCTATGGCTACACCTTC. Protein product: CASSIPLGQVYGYTF.

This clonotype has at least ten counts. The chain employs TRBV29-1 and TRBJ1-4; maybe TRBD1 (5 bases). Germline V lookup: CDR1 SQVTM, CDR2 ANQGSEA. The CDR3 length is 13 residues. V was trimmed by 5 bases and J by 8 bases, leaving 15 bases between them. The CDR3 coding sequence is TGCAGCGTTAAGTCAGGGATGTGGGAAAAACTGTTTTTT. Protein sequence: CSVKSGMWEKLFF.

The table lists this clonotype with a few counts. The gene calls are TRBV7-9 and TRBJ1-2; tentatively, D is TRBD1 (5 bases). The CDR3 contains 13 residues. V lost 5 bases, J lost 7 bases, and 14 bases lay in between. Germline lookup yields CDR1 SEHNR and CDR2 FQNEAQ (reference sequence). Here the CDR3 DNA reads TGTGCCAGCAGCGTCAGGGAGTTGGGTGGCTACACCTTC. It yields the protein CASSVRELGGYTF.

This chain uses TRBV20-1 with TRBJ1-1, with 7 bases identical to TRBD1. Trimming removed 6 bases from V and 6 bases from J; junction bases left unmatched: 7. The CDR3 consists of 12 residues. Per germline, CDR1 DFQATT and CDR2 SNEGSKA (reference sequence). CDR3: CSAPRQGAEAFF. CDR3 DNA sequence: TGCAGTGCCCCCCGACAGGGCGCTGAAGCTTTCTTT.

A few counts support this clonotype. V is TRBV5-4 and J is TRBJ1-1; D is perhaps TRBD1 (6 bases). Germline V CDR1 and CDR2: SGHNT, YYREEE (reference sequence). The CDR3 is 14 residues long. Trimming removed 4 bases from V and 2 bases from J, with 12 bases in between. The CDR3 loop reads CASSVGGRNTEAFF. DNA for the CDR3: TGTGCCAGCAGCGTGGGGGGCAGAAACACTGAAGCTTTCTTT.

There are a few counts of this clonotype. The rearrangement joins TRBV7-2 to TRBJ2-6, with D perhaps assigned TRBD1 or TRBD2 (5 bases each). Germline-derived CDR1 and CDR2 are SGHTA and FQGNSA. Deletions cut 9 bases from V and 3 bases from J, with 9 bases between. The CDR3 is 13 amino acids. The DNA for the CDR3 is TGTGCCAGTTGGGGGTATGGGGCCAACGTCCTGACTTTC. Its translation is CASWGYGANVLTF.

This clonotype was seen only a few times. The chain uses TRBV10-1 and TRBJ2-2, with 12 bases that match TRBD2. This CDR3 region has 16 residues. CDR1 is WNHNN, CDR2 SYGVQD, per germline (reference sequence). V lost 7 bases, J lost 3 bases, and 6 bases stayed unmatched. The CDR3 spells CASNRLAGVYTGELFF. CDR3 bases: TGCGCCAGCAATCGACTAGCGGGAGTTTACACCGGGGAGCTGTTTTTT.

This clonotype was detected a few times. The CDR3 loop is CSVRQSTDTQYF. As DNA, the CDR3 is TGCAGCGTTAGACAGAGCACAGATACGCAGTATTTT. The chain combines TRBV29-1 with TRBJ2-3; D possibly corresponds to TRBD1 (5 bases). The CDR3 runs to 12 residues. Germline V gives CDR1 SQVTM, CDR2 ANQGSEA. Trimming cost V 5 bases and J 0 bases, with 6 bases left between them.

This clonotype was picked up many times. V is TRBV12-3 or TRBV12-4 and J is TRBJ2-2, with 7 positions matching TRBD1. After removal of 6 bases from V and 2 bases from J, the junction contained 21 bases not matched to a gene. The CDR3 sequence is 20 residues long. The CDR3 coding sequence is TGTGCCAGCAGACCAAGGGAGATTATAACGGGACAGCCTAACACCGGGGAGCTGTTTTTT. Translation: CASRPREIITGQPNTGELFF.

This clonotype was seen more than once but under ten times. The CDR3 DNA follows: TGTGCCAGCAGCCAAGGGATAGCCGGCAGGGGGCGAAAAGAGCAGTACTTC. It specifies CASSQGIAGRGRKEQYF. The J gene is TRBJ2-7, the V gene TRBV4-2; 8 bases line up with TRBD1. V was clipped by 1 base and J by 7 bases; unmatched bases: 15. In germline, CDR1 is LGHNA, CDR2 YNFKEQ. The CDR3 sequence is 17 residues long.